These 14 T cell receptor beta chains originate from one sample sequenced in a study of Graves' ophthalmopathy and Graves' hyperthyroidism. RNA transcripts provided the template for amplifying TCR beta CDR3 regions. First-round RT-PCR with HTBI primers preceded a second-round multiplex PCR. TCRdb passed the multiplex PCR reads through MiXCR, listing each CDR3 protein once. The data show 680,000 or so distinct CDR3 sequences, with roughly 20% seen just once and around 6.9% held by the top ten. The sequencing sample was made of peripheral blood. Every receptor here comes from a woman aged 18-29 years with stable Graves' hyperthyroidism. Some clones in this sample may be carry-over from other donors' samples.

Turning to this clonotype: The final CDR3 position lacks the conserved phenylalanine or tryptophan, pointing to a likely read error. The rearrangement joins TRBV19 to TRBJ1-2, with a tentative D call TRBD1 (5 bases). The CDR3 is 13 residues long. The germline V gene encodes CDR1 LNHDA and CDR2 SQIVND (reference sequence). V was pared by 3 bases and J by 2 bases, with 7 bases between. The CDR3 loop reads CASSMRDNYGYTL. Written as DNA, the CDR3 is TGTGCCAGTAGTATGCGGGACAACTATGGCTACACCCTC.

This chain links TRBV18 with TRBJ2-5; D unclear. From germline, CDR1 is KGHSH and CDR2 LQKENI. Trimming stripped 6 bases from V and 3 bases from J, with 8 bases between. The CDR3 consists of 12 residues. In nucleotides, the CDR3 is TGTGCCAGCTCGTCCAAAGAAGAGACCCAGTACTTC. This encodes CASSSKEETQYF.

This clonotype has a handful of counts. The chain uses TRBV2 and TRBJ2-5, with a tentative D call TRBD2 (7 bases). The CDR3 spans 15 residues. Trimming left V 9 bases short and J 5 bases short, with 22 bases between. The germline CDR1 and CDR2 sequences are SNHLY and FYNNEI. DNA of the CDR3: TGTGCCAGAGCACGGGGGGAGACAGGAGCGGAGACCCAGTACTTC. Amino acids: CARARGETGAETQYF.

In regard to this clonotype: This could be a read error, since a much larger clone is one nucleotide away. The rearrangement links TRBV20-1 to TRBJ2-7; D may be TRBD2 (5 bases). Germline CDR1 and CDR2: DFQATT and SNEGSKA (reference sequence). CDR3 size: 13 residues. The CDR3 DNA is TGCAGTGCCCCGGGGAGTAGGAGCTACGAGCAGTGCTTC. It specifies CSAPGSRSYEQCF.

V usage is TRBV28 and J usage is TRBJ2-7, with TRBD2 identical over 8 bases. Germline V CDR1 and CDR2: MDHEN, SYDVKM. V lost 8 bases and J lost 1; bases outside the gene matches: 4. The CDR3 runs 13 residues. The CDR3 nucleotides read TGTGCCAGCGAGACTAGCGCTTCCTACGAGCAGTACTTC. It specifies CASETSASYEQYF. The complete variable domain, with remaining parts taken from reference TRBV28 and TRBJ2-7, reads DVKVTQSSRYLVKRTGEKVFLECVQDMDHENMFWYRQDPGLGLRLIYFSYDVKMKEKGDIPEGYSVSREKKERFSLILESASTNQTSMYLCASETSASYEQYFGPGTRLTVT.

This clonotype was found many times. This chain joins TRBV20-1 and TRBJ1-5, with D unresolved. CDR3 length: 13 residues. The germline V gene encodes CDR1 DFQATT and CDR2 SNEGSKA (reference sequence). V was trimmed by 5 bases and J by 5 bases, leaving 13 bases between them. The CDR3 DNA reads TGCAGTGCTCCCGCCAGGAGCGATCAGCCCCAGCATTTT. Translation gives CSAPARSDQPQHF.

This clonotype occurred many times. The chain is built from TRBV12-5 and TRBJ1-1; D is unclear. The CDR3 loop spans 14 amino acids. Germline V gene sequence: CDR1 LGHNT, CDR2 FRNRAP. V was trimmed by 4 bases and J by 8 bases, leaving 17 bases between them. CDR3 sequence: CASGSQLRAGEAFF. CDR3 DNA sequence: TGTGCTAGTGGTTCCCAACTAAGGGCGGGAGAAGCTTTCTTT.

This clonotype showed up many times. This chain uses TRBV18 with TRBJ2-7; D remains unclear. Germline V gives CDR1 KGHSH, CDR2 LQKENI. This CDR3 contains 14 residues. Trimming shortened V by 1 base and J by 2 bases, and 9 bases separated the two germline ends. The CDR3 DNA reads TGTGCCAGCTCACCACTTAGTGCGACCTACGAGCAGTACTTC. Residues: CASSPLSATYEQYF. Full variable domain (rest looked up from reference TRBV18 and TRBJ2-7): NAGVMQNPRHLVRRRGQEARLRCSPMKGHSHVYWYRQLPEEGLKFMVYLQKENIIDESGMPKERFSAEFPKEGPSILRIQQVVRGDSAAYFCASSPLSATYEQYFGPGTRLTVT.

This clonotype was seen repeatedly, ten times or more. This chain uses TRBV4-1 with TRBJ2-7; D possibly matches TRBD1 or TRBD2 (6 bases each). Trimming removed 1 base at V and 0 bases at J, with 13 bases between. There are 16 residues in the CDR3. CDR1 and CDR2 from the germline V gene are MGHRA and YSYEKL. Written as DNA, the CDR3 is TGCGCCAGCAGCCAAGGTGGGGGGCTCACCTCCTACGAGCAGTACTTC. The encoded protein is CASSQGGGLTSYEQYF.

As concerns this clonotype: It may be a read error: a sequence one base away is much more abundant. CDR3 in DNA: TGCAGTGCCTCAACGCCACACCTCCACTTT. Amino acid sequence: CSASTPHLHF. The J gene is TRBJ1-6, the V gene TRBV20-1; D gene ambiguous. CDR1 and CDR2 from the germline V gene are DFQATT and SNEGSKA (reference sequence). V lost 6 bases, J lost 15 bases, and 12 bases lay in between. This CDR3 has 10 residues.

As for this clonotype: Possible read error: a much larger clone is one base away. The chain combines TRBV12-3 or TRBV12-4 with TRBJ2-4; the D gene is possibly TRBD2 (5 bases). The CDR3 has 15 amino acids. The CDR3 DNA reads as TGTTCCAGCAGTTTAGTAGGAGGTTTCGAAAACATTCAGTACTTC. Translation gives CSSSLVGGFENIQYF.

This chain links TRBV24-1 with TRBJ2-5; perhaps TRBD2 as D (5 bases). In germline, CDR1 is KGHDR, CDR2 SFDVKD. This CDR3 region has 12 residues. V was shortened by 4 bases and J by 5 bases, with 7 bases between the two germline ends. CDR3 protein: CATSETGETQYF. Here the CDR3 DNA reads TGTGCCACCAGTGAAACGGGGGAGACCCAGTACTTC.

This clonotype was detected ten times or more. The rearrangement joins TRBV11-2 to TRBJ1-1; 8 positions match TRBD1. Per the germline V gene, CDR1 is SGHAT and CDR2 is FQNNGV. The junction had 15 bases not matched to a gene; V was cut back by 1 base and J by 5 bases. The CDR3 contains 18 residues. CDR3 sequence reads: CASSLGVWGRGRRTEAFF. In DNA, the CDR3 is TGTGCCAGCAGCTTAGGGGTTTGGGGCAGGGGGCGGAGGACTGAAGCTTTCTTT.

In its sample, this clonotype was seen many times. The gene calls are TRBV6-1 and TRBJ2-7, with TRBD2 matching over 10 bases. Trimming at V came to 5 bases and at J to 2 bases, leaving 9 bases not matched to a gene. CDR3 size: 16 residues. Germline CDR1 is MNHNS and CDR2 is SASEGT. The CDR3 sequence: CASSKHTSGATYEQYF. The CDR3 DNA follows: TGTGCCAGCAGTAAACATACTAGCGGGGCCACCTACGAGCAGTACTTC.